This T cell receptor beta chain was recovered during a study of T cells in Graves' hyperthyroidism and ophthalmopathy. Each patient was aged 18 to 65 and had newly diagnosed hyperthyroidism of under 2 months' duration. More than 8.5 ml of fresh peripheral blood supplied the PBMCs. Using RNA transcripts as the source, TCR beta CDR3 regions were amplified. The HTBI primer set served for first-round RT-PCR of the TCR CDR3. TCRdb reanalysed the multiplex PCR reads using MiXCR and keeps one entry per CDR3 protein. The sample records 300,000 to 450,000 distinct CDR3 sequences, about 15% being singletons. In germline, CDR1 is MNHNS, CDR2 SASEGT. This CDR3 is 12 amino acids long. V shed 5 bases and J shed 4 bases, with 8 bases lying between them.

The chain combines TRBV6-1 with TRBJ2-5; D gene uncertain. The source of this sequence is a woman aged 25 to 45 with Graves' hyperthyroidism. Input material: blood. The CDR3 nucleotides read TGTGCCAGCAGTTCTAAGGGAGAGACCCAGTACTTC. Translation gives CASSSKGETQYF.